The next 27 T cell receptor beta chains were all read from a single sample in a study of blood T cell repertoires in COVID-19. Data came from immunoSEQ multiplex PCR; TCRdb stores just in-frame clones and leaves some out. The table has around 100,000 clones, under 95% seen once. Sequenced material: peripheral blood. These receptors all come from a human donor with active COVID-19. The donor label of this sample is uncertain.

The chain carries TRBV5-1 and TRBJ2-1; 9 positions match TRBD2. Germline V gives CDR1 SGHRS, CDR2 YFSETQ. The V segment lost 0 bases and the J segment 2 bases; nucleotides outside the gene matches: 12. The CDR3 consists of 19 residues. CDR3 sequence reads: CASSLALRSGGTTYNEQFF. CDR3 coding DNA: TGCGCCAGCAGCTTGGCCCTCCGGAGCGGGGGGACTACCTACAATGAGCAGTTCTTC.

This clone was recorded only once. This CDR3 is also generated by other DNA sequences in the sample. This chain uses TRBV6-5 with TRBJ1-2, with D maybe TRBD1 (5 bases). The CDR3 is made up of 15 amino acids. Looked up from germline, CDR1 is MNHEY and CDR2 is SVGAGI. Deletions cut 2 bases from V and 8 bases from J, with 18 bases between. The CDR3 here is CASSYGAGLGGGYTF. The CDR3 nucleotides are TGTGCCAGCAGTTACGGGGCAGGGCTCGGGGGGGGCTACACCTTC.

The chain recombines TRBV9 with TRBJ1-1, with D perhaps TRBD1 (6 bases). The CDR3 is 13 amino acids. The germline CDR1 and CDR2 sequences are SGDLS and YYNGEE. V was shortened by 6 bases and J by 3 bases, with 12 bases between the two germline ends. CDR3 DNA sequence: TGTGCCAGCAACAGGGCTGGGGACACTGAAGCTTTCTTT. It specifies CASNRAGDTEAFF. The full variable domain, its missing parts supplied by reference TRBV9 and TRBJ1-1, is DSGVTQTPKHLITATGQRVTLRCSPRSGDLSVYWYQQSLDQGLQFLIQYYNGEERAKGNILERFSAQQFPDLHSELNLSSLELGDSALYFCASNRAGDTEAFFGQGTRLTVV.

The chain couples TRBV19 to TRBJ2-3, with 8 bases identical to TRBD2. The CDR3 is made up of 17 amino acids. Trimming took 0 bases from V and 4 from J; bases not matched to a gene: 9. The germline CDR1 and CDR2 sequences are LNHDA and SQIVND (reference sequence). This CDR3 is CASSIEAAAGAADTQYF. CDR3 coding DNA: TGTGCCAGTAGTATAGAGGCCGCAGCGGGGGCCGCAGATACGCAGTATTTT.

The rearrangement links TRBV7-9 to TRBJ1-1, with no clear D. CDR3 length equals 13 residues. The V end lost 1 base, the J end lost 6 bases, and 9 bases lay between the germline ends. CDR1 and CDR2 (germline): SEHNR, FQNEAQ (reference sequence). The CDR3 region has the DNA TGTGCCAGCAGCTTAGGGGCCCTACCTGAAGCTTTCTTT. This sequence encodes CASSLGALPEAFF.

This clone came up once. The CDR3 spells CASSFGTSAGSQETQYF. CDR3 nucleotide sequence: TGCGCCAGCAGCTTCGGGACTAGCGCTGGGTCCCAAGAGACCCAGTACTTC. The chain uses TRBV5-1 and TRBJ2-5; TRBD2 aligns across 10 bases. Per the germline V gene, CDR1 is SGHRS and CDR2 is YFSETQ. The CDR3 extends over 17 amino acids. V shed 2 bases and J 1 base; nucleotides not matched to a gene: 8.

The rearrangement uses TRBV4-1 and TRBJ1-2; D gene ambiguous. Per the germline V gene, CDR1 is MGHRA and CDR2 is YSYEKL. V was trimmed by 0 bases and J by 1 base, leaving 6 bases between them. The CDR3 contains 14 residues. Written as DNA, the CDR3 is TGCGCCAGCAGCCAAGACCCCGTTAACTATGGCTACACCTTC. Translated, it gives CASSQDPVNYGYTF.

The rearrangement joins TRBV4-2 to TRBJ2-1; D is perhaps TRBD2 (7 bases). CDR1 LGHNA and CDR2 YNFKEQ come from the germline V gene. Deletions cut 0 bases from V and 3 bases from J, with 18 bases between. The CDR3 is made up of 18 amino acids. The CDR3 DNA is TGTGCCAGCAGCCAAGACCCGAACCGGGGGGCCAGCTACAATGAGCAGTTCTTC. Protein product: CASSQDPNRGASYNEQFF.

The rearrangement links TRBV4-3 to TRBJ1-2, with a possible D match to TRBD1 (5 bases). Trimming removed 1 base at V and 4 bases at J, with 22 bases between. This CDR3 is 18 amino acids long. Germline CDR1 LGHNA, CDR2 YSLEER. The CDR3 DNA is TGCGCCAGCAGCCAAGGATCCTATCCAACGACAGACTCCTATGGCTACACCTTC. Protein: CASSQGSYPTTDSYGYTF.

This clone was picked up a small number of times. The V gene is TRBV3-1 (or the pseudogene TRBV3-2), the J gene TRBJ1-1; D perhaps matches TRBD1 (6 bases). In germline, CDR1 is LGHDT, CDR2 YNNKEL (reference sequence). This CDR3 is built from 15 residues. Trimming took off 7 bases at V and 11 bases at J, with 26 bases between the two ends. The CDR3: CASTEGGRSFPPAFF. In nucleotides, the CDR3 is TGTGCCAGCACCGAGGGGGGGCGCTCTTTCCCCCCCGCTTTCTTT.

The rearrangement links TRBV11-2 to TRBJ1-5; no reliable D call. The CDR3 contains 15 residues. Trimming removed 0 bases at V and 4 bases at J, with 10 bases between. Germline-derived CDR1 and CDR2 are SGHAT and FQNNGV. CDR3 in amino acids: CASSLDGRTNQPQHF. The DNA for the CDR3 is TGTGCCAGCAGCTTAGATGGGCGGACTAATCAGCCCCAGCATTTT.

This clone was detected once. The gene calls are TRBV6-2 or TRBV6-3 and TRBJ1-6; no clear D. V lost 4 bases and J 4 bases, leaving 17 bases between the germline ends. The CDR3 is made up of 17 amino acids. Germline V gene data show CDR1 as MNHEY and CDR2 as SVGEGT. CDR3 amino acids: CASSSTHGDLYNSPLHF. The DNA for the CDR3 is TGTGCCAGCAGTTCCACCCATGGAGACTTATATAATTCACCCCTCCACTTT.

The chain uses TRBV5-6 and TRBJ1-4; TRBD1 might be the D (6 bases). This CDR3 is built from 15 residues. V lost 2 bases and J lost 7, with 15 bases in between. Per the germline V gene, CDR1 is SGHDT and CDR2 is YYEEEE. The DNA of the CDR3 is TGTGCCAGCAGCTTTGGTTCAGGGGAAAGTGAAAAACTGTTTTTT. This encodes CASSFGSGESEKLFF.

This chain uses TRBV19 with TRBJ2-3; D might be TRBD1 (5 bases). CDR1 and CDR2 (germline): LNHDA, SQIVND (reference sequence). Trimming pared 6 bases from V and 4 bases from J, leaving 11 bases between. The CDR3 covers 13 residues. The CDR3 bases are TGTGCCAGTAGCCAACAGGATGCAGATACGCAGTATTTT. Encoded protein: CASSQQDADTQYF.

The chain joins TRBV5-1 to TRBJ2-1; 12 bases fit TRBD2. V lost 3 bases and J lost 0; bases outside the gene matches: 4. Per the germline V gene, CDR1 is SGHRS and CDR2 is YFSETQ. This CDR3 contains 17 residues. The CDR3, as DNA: TGCGCCAGCAGCTCACTAGCGGGGGGCCCCTCCTACAATGAGCAGTTCTTC. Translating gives CASSSLAGGPSYNEQFF.

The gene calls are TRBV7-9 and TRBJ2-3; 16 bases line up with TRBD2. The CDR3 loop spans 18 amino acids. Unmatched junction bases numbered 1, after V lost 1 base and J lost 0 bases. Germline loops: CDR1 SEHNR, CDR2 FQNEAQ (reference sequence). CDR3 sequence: CASSLEGLAGGSTDTQYF. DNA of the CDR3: TGTGCCAGCAGCTTAGAGGGACTAGCGGGGGGGAGCACAGATACGCAGTATTTT.

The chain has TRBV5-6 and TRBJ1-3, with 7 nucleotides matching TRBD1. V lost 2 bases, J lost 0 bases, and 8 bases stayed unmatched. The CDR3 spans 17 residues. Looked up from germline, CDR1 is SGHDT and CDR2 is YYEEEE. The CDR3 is CASSFPLDRSSGNTIYF. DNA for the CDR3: TGTGCCAGCAGCTTTCCCTTGGACAGGAGCTCTGGAAACACCATATATTTT.

The CDR3 nucleotides read TGTGCCACCAGTGATCGGACTAGCGGGGGACTGGGTGAGCAGTTCTTC. Protein product: CATSDRTSGGLGEQFF. The chain uses TRBV24-1 and TRBJ2-1, with 13 positions matching TRBD2. Germline-derived CDR1 and CDR2 are KGHDR and SFDVKD. Germline trimming cut 3 bases from V and 9 bases from J; bases unmatched to any gene: 7. The CDR3 loop spans 16 amino acids.

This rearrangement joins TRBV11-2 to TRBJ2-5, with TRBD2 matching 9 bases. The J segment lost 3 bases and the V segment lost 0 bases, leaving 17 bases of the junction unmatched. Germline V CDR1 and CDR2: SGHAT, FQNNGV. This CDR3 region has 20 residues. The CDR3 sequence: CASSLEGVSGGLLGEETQYF. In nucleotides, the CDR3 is TGTGCCAGCAGCTTAGAAGGGGTTAGCGGGGGCCTCCTCGGGGAAGAGACCCAGTACTTC.

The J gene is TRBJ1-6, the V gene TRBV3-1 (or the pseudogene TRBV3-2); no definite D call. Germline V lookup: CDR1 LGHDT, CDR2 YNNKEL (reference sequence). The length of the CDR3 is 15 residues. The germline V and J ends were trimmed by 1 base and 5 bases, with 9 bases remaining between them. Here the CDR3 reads CASSQGFENNSPLHF. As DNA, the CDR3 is TGTGCCAGCAGCCAAGGGTTTGAGAATAATTCACCCCTCCACTTT.

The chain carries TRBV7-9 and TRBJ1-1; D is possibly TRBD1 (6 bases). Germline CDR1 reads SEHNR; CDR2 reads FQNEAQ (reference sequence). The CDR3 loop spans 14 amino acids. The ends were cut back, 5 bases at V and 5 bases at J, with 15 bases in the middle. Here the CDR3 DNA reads TGTGCCAGCAGCCTTTCAGGGGTACGGACTGAAGCTTTCTTT. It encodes CASSLSGVRTEAFF.

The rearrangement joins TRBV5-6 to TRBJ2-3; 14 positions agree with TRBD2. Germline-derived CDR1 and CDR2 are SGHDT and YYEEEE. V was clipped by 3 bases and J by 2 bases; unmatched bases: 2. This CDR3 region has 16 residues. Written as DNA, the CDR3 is TGTGCCAGCAGCTGGGGACTAGCGGGGGACACAGATACGCAGTATTTT. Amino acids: CASSWGLAGDTDTQYF.

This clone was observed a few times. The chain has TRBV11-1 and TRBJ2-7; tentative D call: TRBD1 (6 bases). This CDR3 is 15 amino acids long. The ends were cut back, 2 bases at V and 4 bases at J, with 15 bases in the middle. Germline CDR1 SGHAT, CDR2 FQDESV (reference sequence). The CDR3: CASSLRQVGGYEQYF. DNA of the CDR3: TGTGCCAGCAGCTTACGACAGGTCGGTGGTTACGAGCAGTACTTC. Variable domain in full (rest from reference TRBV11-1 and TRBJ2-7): EAEVAQSPRYKITEKSQAVAFWCDPISGHATLYWYRQILGQGPELLVQFQDESVVDDSQLPKDRFSAERLKGVDSTLKIQPAELGDSAMYLCASSLRQVGGYEQYFGPGTRLTVT.

CDR3 amino acids: CASSYQRGVQETQYF. The CDR3 DNA follows: TGCGCCAGCAGCTATCAGCGGGGGGTACAAGAGACCCAGTACTTC. The chain joins TRBV5-1 to TRBJ2-5; 9 bases agree with TRBD2. This CDR3 spans 15 amino acids. Germline values: CDR1 SGHRS, CDR2 YFSETQ. The V segment lost 3 bases and the J segment 2 bases; nucleotides outside the gene matches: 5. Together with reference TRBV5-1 and TRBJ2-5, the CDR3 gives the full variable domain: KAGVTQTPRYLIKTRGQQVTLSCSPISGHRSVSWYQQTPGQGLQFLFEYFSETQRNKGNFPGRFSGRQFSNSRSEMNVSTLELGDSALYLCASSYQRGVQETQYFGPGTRLLVL.

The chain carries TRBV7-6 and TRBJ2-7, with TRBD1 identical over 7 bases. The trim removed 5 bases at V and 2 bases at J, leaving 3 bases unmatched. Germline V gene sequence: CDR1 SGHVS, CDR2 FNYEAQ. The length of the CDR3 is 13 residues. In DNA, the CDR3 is TGTGCCAGCAGCCTCACAGGGGCCTACGAGCAGTACTTC. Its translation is CASSLTGAYEQYF.

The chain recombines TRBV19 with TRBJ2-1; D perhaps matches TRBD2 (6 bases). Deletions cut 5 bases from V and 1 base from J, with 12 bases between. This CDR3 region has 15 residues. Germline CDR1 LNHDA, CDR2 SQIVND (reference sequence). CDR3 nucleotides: TGTGCCAGTAGTGGTCGGGCGGGATCCTACAATGAGCAGTTCTTC. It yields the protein CASSGRAGSYNEQFF.

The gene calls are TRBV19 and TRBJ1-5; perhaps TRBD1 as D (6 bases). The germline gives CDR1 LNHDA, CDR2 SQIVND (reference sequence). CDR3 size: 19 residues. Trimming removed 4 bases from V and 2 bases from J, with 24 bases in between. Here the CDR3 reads CASSTPSDRQTLGNQPQHF. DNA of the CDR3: TGTGCCAGTAGTACCCCGTCCGACAGGCAAACCTTGGGCAATCAGCCCCAGCATTTT.